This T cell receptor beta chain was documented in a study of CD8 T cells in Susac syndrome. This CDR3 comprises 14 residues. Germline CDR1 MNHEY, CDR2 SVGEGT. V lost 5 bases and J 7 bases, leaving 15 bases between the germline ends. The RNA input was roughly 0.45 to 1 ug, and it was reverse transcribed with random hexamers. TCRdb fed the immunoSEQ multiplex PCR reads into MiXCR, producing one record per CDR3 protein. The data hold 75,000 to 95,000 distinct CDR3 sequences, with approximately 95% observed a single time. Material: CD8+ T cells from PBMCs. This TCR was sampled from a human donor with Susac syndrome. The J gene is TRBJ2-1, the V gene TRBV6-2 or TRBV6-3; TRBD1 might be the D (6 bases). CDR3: CASSQARTVNEQFF. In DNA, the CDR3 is TGTGCCAGCAGTCAGGCACGGACAGTAAATGAGCAGTTCTTC.